This is a list of T cell receptor beta chains from one sample in a study of blood T cells in healthy people across ages. A single record per CDR3 protein comes from TCRdb applying MiXCR to the 5' RACE reads. The sample contains hundreds of thousands of distinct CDR3 sequences, around 25% of which appear only once. The same data also went into a second study, on T cells of mothers and their children.

Sequencing was done on a sample of blood. These receptors originate from a boy under 18 in good health. CDR3s include the opening cysteine and the closing phenylalanine or tryptophan. Each record gives: V gene, J gene, CDR3 protein.

>TRBV7-9|TRBJ2-5
CASRSEVPATQYF
>TRBV12-3/TRBV12-4|TRBJ2-5
CASSFSRGGVETQYF
>TRBV5-1|TRBJ2-7
CASSLAGLAGEEQYF
>TRBV12-3/TRBV12-4|TRBJ2-3
CASRPSTDVQYF
>TRBV12-3/TRBV12-4|-
CASSLGGFSLYNEQFF
>TRBV29-1|TRBJ2-7
CSVRGVVDRAYEQYF
>TRBV28|TRBJ1-5
CASSLDGADQPQHF
>TRBV29-1|TRBJ2-1
CSVEGPMSSYNEQFF
>TRBV2|TRBJ2-1
CASSVSAEASEQFF
>TRBV20-1|TRBJ2-5
CSATTGSGGNQETQYF